The sequence of this T cell receptor beta chain was determined in a study of T cells in Graves' hyperthyroidism and ophthalmopathy. There were TCR beta CDR3 regions amplified from RNA transcripts. The study used the HTBI primer set for a first-round RT-PCR of the TCR CDR3. TCRdb called the multiplex PCR reads again in MiXCR, with one record for every CDR3 protein. The sample carries 400,000 to 500,000 distinct CDR3 sequences, over 12% recorded once. Ophthalmopathy cases scored 3 or more on the Clinical Activity Score and 4 or more on NOSPECS grade, with duration below 3 months. This clonotype was seen ten or more times. Germline V lookup: CDR1 DFQATT, CDR2 SNEGSKA (reference sequence). This CDR3 spans 15 amino acids. V trimming: 0 bases; J trimming: 7 bases; junction bases outside the gene matches: 6.

The sequence came from a man between 18 and 35 years old with Graves' ophthalmopathy. The sequenced material came from blood. The chain employs TRBV20-1 and TRBJ1-6; 7 bases line up with TRBD1. The CDR3 here is CSAREDDRVNSPLHF. The DNA of the CDR3 is TGCAGTGCTAGAGAGGACGACAGGGTAAATTCACCCCTCCACTTT.